These 21 T cell receptor beta chains came from one sample sequenced in a study of regulatory T cells in long-lasting Graves disease. The sample's time point: persistent/refractory GD, antithyroid drugs over 5 years with positive TRAb. PBMC RNA was the source of the TCR library. Construction of TCR beta libraries relied on iRepertoire HTBI primers and on Arm-PCR targeting CDR3 regions. TCRdb reanalysed the multiplex PCR reads using MiXCR and keeps one entry per CDR3 protein. The table includes roughly 360,000 distinct CDR3 sequences, 23% detected once. This sample comprised peripheral blood mononuclear cells (PBMCs), obtained when the disease was refractory, from a patient treated with antithyroid drugs. These receptors originate from a woman aged 40 to 50 with Graves disease.

At least ten counts were recorded for this clonotype. The genes are TRBV5-1 and TRBJ1-1, with 8 nucleotides matching TRBD1. Germline V gene sequence: CDR1 SGHRS, CDR2 YFSETQ. V trimming: 5 bases; J trimming: 0 bases; junction bases outside the gene matches: 6. The CDR3 covers 15 residues. CDR3 sequence (DNA): TGCGCCAGCAGGAAGACAGGGGTTTTGAACACTGAAGCTTTCTTT. Translating it yields CASRKTGVLNTEAFF.

This clonotype appeared many times. This sequence joins TRBV28 and TRBJ2-5; 8 bases are a match to TRBD2. Losses at the gene ends were 10 bases for V and 5 bases for J; bases not matched to a gene: 15. CDR1 and CDR2 (germline): MDHEN, SYDVKM. There are 15 residues in the CDR3. The CDR3 spells CATTQREWVGETQYF. CDR3 in DNA: TGTGCCACCACCCAGCGGGAGTGGGTCGGGGAGACCCAGTACTTC.

This clonotype was observed at least ten times. This rearrangement joins TRBV11-3 to TRBJ2-5, with no clear D. Germline CDR1 reads SGHNT; CDR2 reads YENEEA. The length of the CDR3 is 13 residues. The ends were cut back, 1 base at V and 5 bases at J, with 8 bases in the middle. The CDR3 DNA follows: TGTGCCAGCAGCTTAGTCACCGGGGAGACCCAGTACTTC. It encodes CASSLVTGETQYF.

This clonotype was found many times. At one end, the junction sequence differs from germline, possibly due to a read error. J is TRBJ1-4 and V is TRBV7-9; no firm D call. The germline gives CDR1 SEHNR, CDR2 FQNEAQ (reference sequence). The CDR3 loop spans 14 amino acids. The DNA of the CDR3 is TGTGCCAGCAGCCTAGCCTCAACTAATGAAAAACTGTTTTTT. Its translation is CASSLASTNEKLFF. Full variable domain (rest looked up from reference TRBV7-9 and TRBJ1-4): DTGVSQNPRHKITKRGQNVTFRCDPISEHNRLYWYRQTLGQGPEFLTYFQNEAQLEKSRLLSDRFSAERPKGSFSTLEIQRTEQGDSAMYLCASSLASTNEKLFFGSGTQLSVL.

This clonotype was recorded at least ten times. J is TRBJ2-6 and V is TRBV28; TRBD1 might be the D (6 bases). Trimming left V 6 bases short and J 1 base short, with 16 bases between. This CDR3 spans 17 amino acids. CDR1 MDHEN and CDR2 SYDVKM come from the germline V gene. CDR3 sequence reads: CASRPTGRRSGANVLTF. As DNA, the CDR3 is TGTGCCAGCAGACCAACAGGGCGAAGATCTGGGGCCAACGTCCTGACTTTC.

V gene TRBV7-9 combines with J gene TRBJ2-5; D call uncertain. The end of the DNA aligns better with TRBJ2-1, so the J call may be wrong. The CDR3 covers 12 residues. Germline loops: CDR1 SEHNR, CDR2 FQNEAQ (reference sequence). The CDR3 DNA reads as TGTGCCAGCAGCCGGAAACTTAATGAGCAGTTCTTC. The encoded protein is CASSRKLNEQFF.

In this sample, this clonotype turned up many times. The chain recombines TRBV11-2 with TRBJ1-5; D is undetermined. V was shortened by 0 bases and J by 2 bases, with 11 bases between the two germline ends. The CDR3 consists of 16 residues. Germline V gene sequence: CDR1 SGHAT, CDR2 FQNNGV. The CDR3 is CASSLDSSGGNQPQHF. The CDR3, as DNA: TGTGCCAGCAGCTTAGACAGCTCGGGAGGCAATCAGCCCCAGCATTTT.

This clonotype was recorded at least ten times. The chain combines TRBV28 with TRBJ2-7; TRBD2 agrees at 7 bases. Germline V gives CDR1 MDHEN, CDR2 SYDVKM. Trimming removed 5 bases from V and 3 bases from J; junction bases left unmatched: 10. CDR3 size: 15 residues. CDR3 coding DNA: TGTGCCAGCAGTACCATCGGGCTAGCGGACTACGAGCAGTACTTC. As protein: CASSTIGLADYEQYF.

This clonotype occurred many times. This chain uses TRBV19 with TRBJ1-1; 12 positions agree with TRBD1. CDR3 size: 17 residues. The V gene's germline CDR1 is LNHDA and CDR2 SQIVND (reference sequence). The trim removed 5 bases at V and 0 bases at J, leaving 7 bases unmatched. The DNA for the CDR3 is TGTGCCAGTAGTGACAGGGACAGGGGGCGGTTGAACACTGAAGCTTTCTTT. Translating gives CASSDRDRGRLNTEAFF.

This clonotype has at least ten counts. The chain uses TRBV20-1 and TRBJ2-4; D may correspond to TRBD1 or TRBD2 (5 bases each). From germline, CDR1 is DFQATT and CDR2 SNEGSKA (reference sequence). V was shortened by 6 bases and J by 0 bases, with 12 bases between the two germline ends. The CDR3 is made up of 14 amino acids. The CDR3 sequence is CSAGPGTAKNIQYF. The CDR3 DNA follows: TGCAGTGCGGGCCCCGGGACAGCCAAAAACATTCAGTACTTC.

This clonotype showed up just once. The chain joins TRBV5-1 to TRBJ2-7, with 9 bases aligning to TRBD2. Trimming took 4 bases from V and 3 from J; bases not matched to a gene: 14. In germline, CDR1 is SGHRS, CDR2 YFSETQ. There are 17 residues in the CDR3. Written as DNA, the CDR3 is TGCGCCAGCAGCACCAGCAGCGGGAGGACAGCCCACTACGAGCAGTACTTC. Amino acid sequence: CASSTSSGRTAHYEQYF. The full variable domain, rest sourced from reference TRBV5-1 and TRBJ2-7, is KAGVTQTPRYLIKTRGQQVTLSCSPISGHRSVSWYQQTPGQGLQFLFEYFSETQRNKGNFPGRFSGRQFSNSRSEMNVSTLELGDSALYLCASSTSSGRTAHYEQYFGPGTRLTVT.

This clonotype was recorded many times. This rearrangement joins TRBV25-1 to TRBJ1-6; no clear D gene. CDR1 is MGHDK, CDR2 SYGVNS, per germline. V lost 3 bases and J 5 bases, leaving 11 bases between the germline ends. The CDR3 extends over 15 amino acids. CDR3 sequence (DNA): TGTGCCAGCAGTGACCAAGGACGGAATAATTCACCCCTCCACTTT. The encoded protein is CASSDQGRNNSPLHF.

This clonotype was seen at least ten times. The chain couples TRBV7-9 to TRBJ1-1; a possible D gene is TRBD1 (5 bases). V lost 1 base to trimming and J lost 12 bases, with 9 bases between them. This CDR3 spans 11 amino acids. Germline assignment: CDR1 SEHNR and CDR2 FQNEAQ (reference sequence). In DNA, the CDR3 is TGTGCCAGCAGCTTAGGTCGGGGGTCTTTCTTT. This gives the protein CASSLGRGSFF.

This clonotype was found many times. The chain couples TRBV6-5 to TRBJ2-7; D remains unclear. Trimming shortened V by 3 bases and J by 2 bases, and 14 bases separated the two germline ends. The CDR3 consists of 15 residues. Germline CDR1 and CDR2: MNHEY and SVGAGI. In DNA form, the CDR3 reads TGTGCCAGCAGTTATCCTTTGCTATCGACCTACGAGCAGTACTTC. Translated: CASSYPLLSTYEQYF.

CDR3 protein: CASSPRGRQIYNEQFF. Written as DNA, the CDR3 is TGTGCCAGCAGCCCCCGAGGGCGGCAAATATACAATGAGCAGTTCTTC. V and J are TRBV7-9 and TRBJ2-1; weak D call: TRBD2 (5 bases). Trimming took 5 bases from V and 4 from J, leaving 18 bases between them. This CDR3 is built from 16 residues. The germline gives CDR1 SEHNR, CDR2 FQNEAQ (reference sequence).

This chain joins TRBV25-1 and TRBJ1-5; a weak D match, TRBD1 (5 bases). The CDR3 is 15 residues long. Looked up from germline, CDR1 is MGHDK and CDR2 is SYGVNS. The germline V and J ends were trimmed by 6 bases and 2 bases, with 14 bases remaining between them. CDR3 amino acids: CASSAGGYGNQPQHF. The CDR3 nucleotides read TGTGCCAGCAGCGCCGGGGGGTACGGCAATCAGCCCCAGCATTTT.

This clonotype was detected ten times or more. The genes are TRBV29-1 and TRBJ2-5; D is uncertain. Per the germline V gene, CDR1 is SQVTM and CDR2 is ANQGSEA. With 3 bases removed from V and 3 bases from J, the gap between germline ends came to 8 bases. The CDR3 covers 12 residues. CDR3 sequence reads: CSVDSPKETQYF. Written as DNA, the CDR3 is TGCAGCGTTGATTCACCTAAAGAGACCCAGTACTTC. Based on the CDR3 plus reference TRBV29-1 and TRBJ2-5, the full variable domain is SAVISQKPSRDICQRGTSLTIQCQVDSQVTMMFWYRQQPGQSLTLIATANQGSEATYESGFVIDKFPISRPNLTFSTLTVSNMSPEDSSIYLCSVDSPKETQYFGPGTRLLVL.

This clonotype was recorded once. J is TRBJ1-3 and V is TRBV20-1, with D tentatively TRBD1 (6 bases). Deletions cut 5 bases from V and 4 bases from J, with 12 bases between. Germline CDR1 is DFQATT and CDR2 is SNEGSKA (reference sequence). The CDR3 is 13 amino acids. The CDR3 sequence is CSARGAKGNTIYF. The CDR3 coding sequence is TGCAGTGCTCGGGGGGCGAAAGGAAACACCATATATTTT.

This clonotype was seen a handful of times. V is TRBV28 and J is TRBJ2-6; a weak D match, TRBD1 (5 bases). This CDR3 is built from 18 residues. With 3 bases removed from V and 2 bases from J, the gap between germline ends came to 17 bases. The germline V gene encodes CDR1 MDHEN and CDR2 SYDVKM. The CDR3 coding sequence is TGTGCCAGCAGTTTTCACAGGTTCCTTAGAGCTGGGGCCAACGTCCTGACTTTC. Translating it yields CASSFHRFLRAGANVLTF.

This clonotype was recorded a few times. This rearrangement joins TRBV19 to TRBJ2-1; D unclear. Trimming left V 3 bases short and J 8 bases short, with 5 bases between. Germline V gene data show CDR1 as LNHDA and CDR2 as SQIVND (reference sequence). This CDR3 comprises 11 residues. CDR3 sequence reads: CASSIFDEQFF. The CDR3 region has the DNA TGTGCCAGTAGTATCTTCGATGAGCAGTTCTTC.

This chain connects TRBV6-1 to TRBJ1-5, with D maybe TRBD1 (6 bases). V was trimmed by 6 bases and J by 0 bases, leaving 21 bases between them. This CDR3 comprises 18 residues. The germline CDR1 and CDR2 sequences are MNHNS and SASEGT. CDR3 sequence (DNA): TGTGCCAGCAGGCCGGACAGTCGGTCCGCTTATAGCAATCAGCCCCAGCATTTT. This sequence encodes CASRPDSRSAYSNQPQHF.